The 5 T cell receptor beta chains below were found in one sample sequenced in a study of cytomegalovirus exposure and HLA in healthy donors. PCR primers comprised 60 Vbeta and 13 Jbeta primers. Data came from immunoSEQ multiplex PCR; TCRdb stores just in-frame clones and leaves some out. The sample has some 150,000 clones; 70% to 85% are singletons. The specimen was PBMCs. The origin of the receptors is a woman between 45 and 65 years old in good health and CMV-seropositive.

The chain has TRBV5-6 and TRBJ2-1; 8 bases map to TRBD1. Trimming removed 2 bases from V and 6 bases from J; junction bases left unmatched: 1. CDR1 and CDR2 (germline): SGHDT, YYEEEE. The CDR3 has 13 residues. CDR3 loop: CASSLQGGNEQFF. DNA for the CDR3: TGTGCCAGCAGCTTACAGGGGGGCAATGAGCAGTTCTTC. The full variable domain, its missing parts supplied by reference TRBV5-6 and TRBJ2-1, is DAGVTQSPTHLIKTRGQQVTLRCSPKSGHDTVSWYQQALGQGPQFIFQYYEEEERQRGNFPDRFSGHQFPNYSSELNVNALLLGDSALYLCASSLQGGNEQFFGPGTRLTVL.

The rearrangement joins TRBV6-5 to TRBJ1-1; 7 bases align to TRBD1. Per the germline V gene, CDR1 is MNHEY and CDR2 is SVGAGI. The CDR3 consists of 15 residues. Trimming at V came to 6 bases and at J to 1 base, leaving 8 bases not matched to a gene. The CDR3 spells CASSLRGTANTEAFF. The CDR3 DNA reads TGTGCCAGCAGCCTCCGCGGGACAGCGAACACTGAAGCTTTCTTT.

The J gene is TRBJ1-6, the V gene TRBV2; TRBD1 is a possible D gene (5 bases). The CDR3 is made up of 14 amino acids. The germline V and J ends were trimmed by 10 bases and 6 bases, with 16 bases remaining between them. The V gene's germline CDR1 is SNHLY and CDR2 FYNNEI. The CDR3 loop reads CATPSTGGNSPLHF. DNA for the CDR3: TGTGCCACCCCCTCCACCGGGGGTAATTCACCCCTCCACTTT.

The chain combines TRBV6-1 with TRBJ2-7, with 13 bases that match TRBD2. Per the germline V gene, CDR1 is MNHNS and CDR2 is SASEGT. V lost 6 bases and J lost 7; bases outside the gene matches: 9. The CDR3 has 15 amino acids. CDR3 bases: TGTGCCAGCAGCGGTACTAGCGGGGGGGCCGAGGAGCAGTACTTC. This encodes CASSGTSGGAEEQYF.

This clone appeared once. The J gene is TRBJ1-3, the V gene TRBV14; a weak D match, TRBD1 (5 bases). CDR1 is SGHDN, CDR2 FVKESK, per germline. The CDR3 has 15 amino acids. The V and J ends lost 4 bases and 0 bases respectively, with 10 bases between them. The CDR3 region is CASSPQTVSGNTIYF. The CDR3 bases are TGTGCCAGCAGCCCCCAGACAGTCTCTGGAAACACCATATATTTT.